This T cell receptor beta chain was identified in a study of T cell clonality in common variable immunodeficiency. Findings and caveats of the study: Fewer TCRbeta clones were shared among CVID subjects than controls.

Germline loops: CDR1 SGHRS, CDR2 YFSETQ. V was pared by 4 bases and J by 6 bases, with 3 bases of the junction left unmatched. This CDR3 comprises 15 residues. This clone occurred many times. The antigen is undetermined. Sequencing ends 3 residues short of the CDR3 end; the germline J gene provides the rest. TCRdb's table, derived via immunoSEQ multiplex PCR, lists solely in-frame clones and lacks some. Recorded here are 50,000 to 55,000 clones, none singletons. Sequencing was carried out using peripheral blood mononuclear cells. The receptor's source is a person aged 18 to 75 in good health. This chain uses TRBV5-1 with TRBJ2-1, with 14 bases that match TRBD2. CDR3 loop: CASSAGLAGVNEQFF. The DNA read from the CDR3 is TGCGCCAGCAGCGCGGGACTAGCGGGGGTCAATGAG.